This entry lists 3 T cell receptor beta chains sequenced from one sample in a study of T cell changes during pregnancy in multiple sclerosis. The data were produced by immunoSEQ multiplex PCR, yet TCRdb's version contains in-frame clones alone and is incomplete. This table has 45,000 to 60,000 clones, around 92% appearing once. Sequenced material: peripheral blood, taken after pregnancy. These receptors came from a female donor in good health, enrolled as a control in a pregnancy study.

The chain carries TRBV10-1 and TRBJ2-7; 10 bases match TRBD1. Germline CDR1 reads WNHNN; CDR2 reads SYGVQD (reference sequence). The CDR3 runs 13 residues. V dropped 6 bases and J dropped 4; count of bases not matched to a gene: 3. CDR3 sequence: CASSRDRGYEQYF. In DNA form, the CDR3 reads TGCGCCAGCAGCCGGGACAGGGGATACGAGCAGTACTTC.

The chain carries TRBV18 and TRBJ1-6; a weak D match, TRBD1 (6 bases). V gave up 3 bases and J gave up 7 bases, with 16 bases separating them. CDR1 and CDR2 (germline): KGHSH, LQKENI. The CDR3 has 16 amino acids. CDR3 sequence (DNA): TGTGCCAGCTCACCTATCCCGGACAGCGGAAATTCACCCCTCCACTTT. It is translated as CASSPIPDSGNSPLHF.

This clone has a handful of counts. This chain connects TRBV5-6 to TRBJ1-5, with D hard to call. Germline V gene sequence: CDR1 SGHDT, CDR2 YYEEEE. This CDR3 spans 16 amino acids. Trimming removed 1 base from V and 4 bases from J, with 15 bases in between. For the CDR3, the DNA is TGTGCCAGCAGCTTGACTACGCGGCAGAATAATCAGCCCCAGCATTTT. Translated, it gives CASSLTTRQNNQPQHF.